Presented here are 13 T cell receptor beta chains from one specimen sequenced in a study of T cell clones after liver transplantation. Method: immunoSEQ multiplex PCR; TCRdb's copy keeps in-frame clones and lacks some. The profile shows some 80,000 clones, under 90% of them singletons. The sample in question was CD4+ T cells from blood, obtained around 50 months after liver transplant. These receptors were taken from a human patient who received a liver transplant. The graft donor may account for some of the T cells.

This clone was observed a handful of times. The chain uses TRBV5-4 and TRBJ2-1; weak D call: TRBD1 (6 bases). The CDR3 runs to 16 residues. CDR1 is SGHNT, CDR2 YYREEE, per germline (reference sequence). Between the trimmed V and J ends, which lost 4 bases and 12 bases, there was a span of 26 bases. CDR3 sequence: CASSQDTGLRGTGQFF. The CDR3 DNA is TGTGCCAGCAGCCAAGATACAGGGTTGAGAGGGACGGGGCAGTTCTTC. The full variable domain, with the rest looked up from reference TRBV5-4 and TRBJ2-1, is ETGVTQSPTHLIKTRGQQVTLRCSSQSGHNTVSWYQQALGQGPQFIFQYYREEENGRGNFPPRFSGLQFPNYSSELNVNALELDDSALYLCASSQDTGLRGTGQFFGPGTRLTVL.

In DNA form, the CDR3 reads TGTGCCAGCAGCCTACAGGGGACCCCCACAGATACGCAGTATTTT. It yields the protein CASSLQGTPTDTQYF. This rearrangement joins TRBV5-4 to TRBJ2-3, with TRBD1 identical over 7 bases. This CDR3 has 15 amino acids. Per the germline V gene, CDR1 is SGHNT and CDR2 is YYREEE (reference sequence). V was clipped by 4 bases and J by 2 bases; unmatched bases: 7. Looking up the rest from reference TRBV5-4 and TRBJ2-3 gives the full variable domain: ETGVTQSPTHLIKTRGQQVTLRCSSQSGHNTVSWYQQALGQGPQFIFQYYREEENGRGNFPPRFSGLQFPNYSSELNVNALELDDSALYLCASSLQGTPTDTQYFGPGTRLTVL.

This CDR3 reads CASRGRGRFGETQYF. CDR3 sequence (DNA): TGTGCCAGTAGGGGCAGGGGAAGGTTCGGGGAGACCCAGTACTTC. The chain is built from TRBV19 and TRBJ2-5; TRBD1 is a possible D gene (6 bases). Trimming cost V 6 bases and J 5 bases, with 19 bases left between them. This CDR3 spans 15 amino acids. The V gene's germline CDR1 is LNHDA and CDR2 SQIVND (reference sequence).

V gene TRBV10-1 combines with J gene TRBJ1-6, with D tentatively TRBD1 (6 bases). CDR1 is WNHNN, CDR2 SYGVQD, per germline (reference sequence). This CDR3 has 17 amino acids. V dropped 4 bases and J dropped 2 bases, with 15 bases sitting between them. The CDR3 spells CASSANDRPPYNSPLHF. In DNA form, the CDR3 reads TGCGCCAGCAGTGCAAACGACAGGCCCCCCTATAATTCACCCCTCCACTTT.

Of note for this clone: The identical CDR3 is also encoded by other nucleotide sequences in the sample. The CDR3 DNA reads as TGTGCCAGCAGCTTACGACTAGCGGGTGGGCAAGAGACCCAGTACTTC. Its translation: CASSLRLAGGQETQYF. V usage is TRBV5-5 and J usage is TRBJ2-5; 10 bases fit TRBD2. V was pared by 2 bases and J by 2 bases, with 6 bases of the junction left unmatched. Per germline, CDR1 SGHKS and CDR2 YYEKEE (reference sequence). The CDR3 has 16 residues.

The chain is built from TRBV2 and TRBJ1-1; D perhaps matches TRBD1 (6 bases). The germline V and J ends were trimmed by 3 bases and 3 bases, with 17 bases remaining between them. This CDR3 has 16 residues. Germline-derived CDR1 and CDR2 are SNHLY and FYNNEI. Written as DNA, the CDR3 is TGTGCCAGCAGTGAGCGACTGGGGGCTAGGGACACTGAAGCTTTCTTT. Its protein is CASSERLGARDTEAFF.

The chain links TRBV6-1 to TRBJ1-5; D remains ambiguous. Germline-derived CDR1 and CDR2 are MNHNS and SASEGT. V was clipped by 2 bases and J by 7 bases, with 9 bases between them. CDR3 size: 13 residues. This CDR3 reads CASSEFRGQPQHF. The CDR3 DNA is TGTGCCAGCAGTGAATTTAGAGGCCAGCCCCAGCATTTT.

The chain has TRBV28 and TRBJ1-1; perhaps TRBD1 as D (6 bases). Trimming removed 1 base at V and 1 base at J, with 10 bases between. Looked up from germline, CDR1 is MDHEN and CDR2 is SYDVKM. The CDR3 totals 15 residues. Here the CDR3 reads CASSLSGQWNTEAFF. The CDR3 nucleotides are TGTGCCAGCAGTTTATCTGGACAGTGGAACACTGAAGCTTTCTTT.

The chain is built from TRBV7-3 and TRBJ2-2; D could derive from TRBD1 or TRBD2 (6 bases each). V was trimmed by 8 bases and J by 1 base, leaving 11 bases between them. Germline loops: CDR1 SGHTA, CDR2 FQGTGA. The CDR3 totals 14 residues. Here the CDR3 DNA reads TGTGCCAGCGTTGGGGGGCGGAACACCGGGGAGCTGTTTTTT. Translated: CASVGGRNTGELFF.

This clone was counted once. The V and J genes are TRBV4-1 and TRBJ1-6; D might be TRBD1 (5 bases). CDR3 length: 18 amino acids. Per germline, CDR1 MGHRA and CDR2 YSYEKL. Trimming removed 0 bases from V and 7 bases from J, with 19 bases in between. CDR3 in DNA: TGCGCCAGCAGCCAAGATATAGGGCGGGGGGACCTAAATTCACCCCTCCACTTT. This gives the protein CASSQDIGRGDLNSPLHF.

The chain uses TRBV15 and TRBJ1-1; tentative D call: TRBD1 (6 bases). With 1 base removed from V and 8 bases from J, the gap between germline ends came to 11 bases. The germline V gene encodes CDR1 LNHNV and CDR2 YYDKDF (reference sequence). CDR3 length equals 13 residues. This CDR3 is CATSRGPGTEAFF. CDR3 bases: TGTGCCACCAGCAGAGGCCCCGGGACAGAAGCTTTCTTT.

As regards this clone: Additional DNA sequences in this sample encode the identical CDR3. The DNA of the CDR3 is TGTGCCAGCAGTTCTAGGCAGGGGCTTGTCTATGGCTACACCTTC. This codes for CASSSRQGLVYGYTF. The V gene is TRBV7-2, the J gene TRBJ1-2; the D gene is possibly TRBD1 (6 bases). CDR1 SGHTA and CDR2 FQGNSA come from the germline V gene. The CDR3 runs to 15 residues. V lost 6 bases, J lost 4 bases, and 18 bases lay in between. Full variable domain (rest looked up from reference TRBV7-2 and TRBJ1-2): GAGVSQSPSNKVTEKGKDVELRCDPISGHTALYWYRQSLGQGLEFLIYFQGNSAPDKSGLPSDRFSAERTGGSVSTLTIQRTQQEDSAVYLCASSSRQGLVYGYTFGSGTRLTVV.

This chain joins TRBV12-5 and TRBJ2-1, with D perhaps TRBD2 (6 bases). This CDR3 is built from 15 residues. The V end lost 5 bases, the J end lost 6 bases, and 17 bases lay between the germline ends. CDR1 is LGHNT and CDR2 is FRNRAP in the germline V gene. The CDR3 loop is CASGPAGGSSNEQFF. In DNA, the CDR3 is TGTGCTAGTGGTCCCGCTGGGGGGTCGAGCAATGAGCAGTTCTTC.